Sequencing of this T cell receptor (beta chain) was carried out in a study of T-cell memory formation after mild COVID-19. Turning to the study itself: Across donors, TCR clusters were largely donor specific. The study, taken as a whole, reports: Whether second-wave clones peaking at day 37 were SARS-CoV-2 specific went unconfirmed. Some responding clones appeared in pre-infection memory, suggesting cross-reactive memory joined.

The germline gives CDR1 SQVTM, CDR2 ANQGSEA. This CDR3 has 13 amino acids. The ends were cut back, 5 bases at V and 1 base at J, with 11 bases in the middle. In regard to this clonotype: The target antigen is unknown.

5'RACE with constant-segment primers yielded barcoded, UMI-tagged TCR alpha and TCR beta cDNA libraries. Each CDR3 protein gets one entry after TCRdb re-called the 5' RACE reads with MiXCR. The repertoire holds hundreds of thousands of distinct CDR3 sequences, with less than 25% as singletons. The sequence was collected from a man aged 18 to 30 who had mild COVID-19 (a few samples of this study predate the infection). Cell type and time point are not known. The rearrangement uses TRBV29-1 and TRBJ2-5; tentatively, D is TRBD1 (5 bases). The sequenced material came from PBMCs or a T cell subset sorted from them (not recorded which). CDR3 nucleotides: TGCAGCGTTCTTAGACAGATCCAAGAGACCCAGTACTTC. This sequence encodes CSVLRQIQETQYF.